Sequencing of this T cell receptor beta chain was carried out in a study of vaccination and CD4 T cells after COVID-19. Findings and limits, study-wide: The analysis of convalescent patients involved relatively few individuals and lacked early post-infection timepoints.

As regards this clonotype: Its antigen is currently unknown.

As to treatment: 10-day PBMC culture with coronavirus spike peptide pools or control peptides (ViraFEST assay). Researchers used the Oncomine TCR Beta short-read assay to sequence DNA from cultured CD4+ T cells. Using the QIAamp micro DNA kit, genomic DNA was extracted from the CD4+ T cells that had been cultured. TCRdb reprocessed the PCR reads with MiXCR, giving one entry per CDR3 protein. The data hold more than 15,000 distinct CDR3 sequences, with roughly half observed a single time. Germline CDR1 MNHNS, CDR2 SASEGT. The CDR3 loop spans 11 amino acids. The V end was cut by 6 bases, the J end by 10 bases, with 12 bases between.

Sequences were derived from cultured CD4+ T cells from blood, sampled after SARS-CoV-2 vaccination. This sequence was found in a human donor with COVID-19. J is TRBJ1-1 and V is TRBV6-1; D is unclear. CDR3 sequence reads: CASSPGAGAFF. CDR3 sequence (DNA): TGTGCCAGCAGCCCAGGAGCTGGAGCTTTCTTT.